One and the same sample provided the 31 T cell receptor beta chains below, sequenced in a study of monozygotic twins with inflammatory bowel disease. TCRdb re-called the 5' RACE reads and gives one entry per CDR3 protein, without DNA. The table for this sample gives some 300,000 distinct CDR3 sequences. What was sequenced was blood. The receptors shown here come from a human donor with ulcerative colitis or Crohn's disease, or a healthy co-twin of an affected twin (not recorded which).

The chain couples TRBV29-1 to TRBJ1-4; the TCRdb D gene call, TRBD1, has no DNA to confirm it. The CDR3 is made up of 13 amino acids. CDR1 SQVTM and CDR2 ANQGSEA come from the germline V gene. CDR3 sequence: CSVYGQGNEKLFF.

The rearrangement joins TRBV7-9 to TRBJ2-7. This CDR3 contains 14 residues. Germline CDR1 SEHNR, CDR2 FQNEAQ (reference sequence). The CDR3 loop is CASSLTTETYEQYF.

V and J are TRBV6-4 and TRBJ2-4; TCRdb calls TRBD2, which cannot be checked without DNA. CDR1 and CDR2 from the germline V gene are MRHNA and SNTAGT. This CDR3 region has 20 residues. The CDR3 is CASRAFSGRAGSIAKNIQYF.

The chain employs TRBV19 and TRBJ2-1; TCRdb proposes TRBD2, but this gene call is untestable without DNA. The CDR3 runs to 14 residues. CDR1 is LNHDA and CDR2 is SQIVND in the germline V gene (reference sequence). CDR3 residues: CASSMGLAGEEQFF.

The V call is TRBV5-4, the J call TRBJ2-1; TCRdb's D call, TRBD1, is unchecked because there is no DNA. This CDR3 spans 15 amino acids. Germline-derived CDR1 and CDR2 are SGHNT and YYREEE (reference sequence). The CDR3 here is CASRSGTGKKNEQFF.

The chain is built from TRBV27 and TRBJ2-1; TCRdb designates TRBD1, a call that cannot be tested without DNA. There are 14 residues in the CDR3. Looked up from germline, CDR1 is MNHEY and CDR2 is SMNVEV (reference sequence). CDR3 protein: CASSSSYRDNEQFF.

The chain recombines TRBV29-1 with TRBJ2-3; TCRdb's assignment of TRBD1 cannot be checked, as there is no DNA. CDR3 length: 14 residues. Germline assignment: CDR1 SQVTM and CDR2 ANQGSEA. The CDR3 spells CSAEPRDRGHTQYF.

CDR3 region: CAWNRRSSYEQYF. This chain connects TRBV30 to TRBJ2-7. The CDR3 length is 13 residues. Looked up from germline, CDR1 is GTSNPN and CDR2 is SVGIG (reference sequence).

This rearrangement joins TRBV12-3 or TRBV12-4 to TRBJ1-5; TCRdb gives TRBD1 as the D gene, but with no DNA this cannot be confirmed. This CDR3 is built from 16 residues. CDR3 sequence reads: CASSLGDTVGGKPQHF.

This chain joins TRBV5-4 and TRBJ2-2; the D call from TCRdb, TRBD1, cannot be confirmed without DNA. In germline, CDR1 is SGHNT, CDR2 YYREEE (reference sequence). The CDR3 spans 16 residues. CDR3 loop: CASSRGGTGIGGELFF.

The gene calls are TRBV20-1 and TRBJ2-3; lacking DNA, the TRBD2 call made by TCRdb goes unchecked. Looked up from germline, CDR1 is DFQATT and CDR2 is SNEGSKA (reference sequence). CDR3 length: 12 residues. CDR3 loop: CSAREEGYTQYF.

The chain's CDR3 is CASPVIGGDTGELFF. The chain uses TRBV18 and TRBJ2-2; TCRdb calls TRBD1, which cannot be checked without DNA. Per the germline V gene, CDR1 is KGHSH and CDR2 is LQKENI. The CDR3 spans 15 residues.

V is TRBV29-1 and J is TRBJ1-1. The V gene's germline CDR1 is SQVTM and CDR2 ANQGSEA. This CDR3 is 13 amino acids long. CDR3: CSVEGKRDYEAFF. Looking up the rest from reference TRBV29-1 and TRBJ1-1 gives the full variable domain: SAVISQKPSRDICQRGTSLTIQCQVDSQVTMMFWYRQQPGQSLTLIATANQGSEATYESGFVIDKFPISRPNLTFSTLTVSNMSPEDSSIYLCSVEGKRDYEAFFGQGTRLTVV.

The chain combines TRBV7-2 with TRBJ2-3. This CDR3 has 14 amino acids. Germline CDR1 SGHTA, CDR2 FQGNSA. The CDR3 sequence: CASWPGRSTDTQYF. Using reference TRBV7-2 and TRBJ2-3 for the parts outside the CDR3, the full variable domain is GAGVSQSPSNKVTEKGKDVELRCDPISGHTALYWYRQSLGQGLEFLIYFQGNSAPDKSGLPSDRFSAERTGGSVSTLTIQRTQQEDSAVYLCASWPGRSTDTQYFGPGTRLTVL.

The rearrangement joins TRBV9 to TRBJ2-7. CDR3 length equals 15 residues. Germline V CDR1 and CDR2: SGDLS, YYNGEE. The CDR3 region is CASSVGSARGGEQYF.

The gene calls are TRBV20-1 and TRBJ1-1; TCRdb gives TRBD1 as the D gene, but with no DNA this cannot be confirmed. The length of the CDR3 is 14 residues. Germline V CDR1 and CDR2: DFQATT, SNEGSKA (reference sequence). CDR3 residues: CSAYNQGAGTEAFF.

The chain recombines TRBV28 with TRBJ2-7; TCRdb lists TRBD1, though no DNA is available to test this call. The CDR3 is made up of 16 amino acids. CDR1 is MDHEN and CDR2 is SYDVKM in the germline V gene. The CDR3 protein is CASSLSGTGGPDEQYF.

J is TRBJ2-3 and V is TRBV7-2. Germline V gives CDR1 SGHTA, CDR2 FQGNSA. CDR3 length equals 13 residues. The CDR3: CASSYSKIDTQYF.

The rearrangement joins TRBV2 to TRBJ2-1; with no DNA, the TCRdb D assignment of TRBD1 cannot be verified. Germline CDR1 SNHLY, CDR2 FYNNEI. This CDR3 is built from 13 residues. The CDR3 here is CATSGGAPYEQFF.

The gene calls are TRBV6-1 and TRBJ2-5; TCRdb's assignment of TRBD1 cannot be checked, as there is no DNA. Germline CDR1 and CDR2: MNHNS and SASEGT. This CDR3 is 15 amino acids long. The CDR3 sequence: CASSERPLRGETQYF.

The rearrangement links TRBV10-3 to TRBJ2-7. Germline CDR1 reads ENHRY; CDR2 reads SYGVKD. The CDR3 is 13 amino acids. The CDR3 loop reads CAISPDSAYEQYF.

The chain has TRBV29-1 and TRBJ1-2. This CDR3 contains 12 residues. Looked up from germline, CDR1 is SQVTM and CDR2 is ANQGSEA. The CDR3 sequence: CSVKNRLYGYTF.

The genes are TRBV10-3 and TRBJ2-3; TCRdb reports TRBD1, a call that lacks DNA to check it against. Germline-derived CDR1 and CDR2 are ENHRY and SYGVKD. The CDR3 length is 14 residues. Here the CDR3 reads CAVNQGSGTDTQYF.

The chain couples TRBV7-8 to TRBJ1-2; TCRdb's D call, TRBD1, is unchecked because there is no DNA. The CDR3 loop spans 13 amino acids. Germline V CDR1 and CDR2: SGHVS, FQNEAQ. CDR3 loop: CASSHWTGLGYTF.

This sequence joins TRBV18 and TRBJ2-7. Germline V gene data show CDR1 as KGHSH and CDR2 as LQKENI. CDR3 length equals 14 residues. The CDR3 reads CASSPEQSSYEQYF.

Here the CDR3 reads CASNPLPGSPEAFF. This chain connects TRBV7-9 to TRBJ1-1; TCRdb indicates TRBD1, and absent DNA this call remains unverified. The V gene's germline CDR1 is SEHNR and CDR2 FQNEAQ (reference sequence). CDR3 length: 14 residues.

The V call is TRBV7-6, the J call TRBJ2-4; TCRdb outputs TRBD1, but without DNA this stays unchecked. CDR3 size: 16 residues. CDR1 is SGHVS, CDR2 FNYEAQ, per germline. CDR3 protein: CASSPRQGASKNIQYF.

This rearrangement joins TRBV5-4 to TRBJ2-2; the D call of TRBD1 rests on TCRdb alone, since no DNA is present to check it. CDR1 is SGHNT and CDR2 is YYREEE in the germline V gene (reference sequence). CDR3 length: 16 residues. The CDR3 here is CASSPAPQGLSGELFF.

The chain joins TRBV20-1 to TRBJ2-7; checking the TCRdb D call of TRBD2 is not possible without DNA. CDR1 is DFQATT, CDR2 SNEGSKA, per germline (reference sequence). The CDR3 length is 13 residues. The CDR3 sequence: CSANSGRTYEQYF.

The chain has TRBV12-3 or TRBV12-4 and TRBJ1-5; TCRdb's D gene call, TRBD1, goes unchecked for lack of DNA. This CDR3 spans 14 amino acids. The chain's CDR3 is CASSRTGIGQPQHF.

This chain uses TRBV24-1 with TRBJ2-7; there is no DNA to check the TCRdb D call of TRBD1. CDR1 and CDR2 from the germline V gene are KGHDR and SFDVKD. CDR3 length: 13 residues. The CDR3 protein is CATSEGKAYEQYF.